A selection of T cell receptor beta chains follows, all from one sample in a study of cytomegalovirus exposure and HLA in healthy donors. Some clones are missing from TCRdb's copy, which holds only in-frame ones; the method was immunoSEQ multiplex PCR. The repertoire holds over 100,000 clones, with around 57% as singletons. What was sequenced was PBMCs. These receptors were collected from a human donor in good health. CDR3s include the opening cysteine and the closing phenylalanine or tryptophan. Rows may omit the clone size; those that give it use once, few, many or a size class.

- TRBV2 CASRDGMGNIQYF
- TRBV25-1 CASSERTSSILTDTQYF
few TRBV19 CASRAAGDEQPQHF
- TRBV4-2 CASSQLAGAYNEQFF
few TRBV4-2 CASSNTTGSGANVLTF
- TRBV30 CAWSVLPGSGELFF
- TRBV27 CATSGTGVEDTQYF
- TRBV2 CASTSSGPYNEQFF
few TRBV7-7 CASPPLAGTLDEQFF
few TRBV23-1 CASRGQMADTQYF
- TRBV6-1 CASSDAGTSGRRYEQYF
- TRBV10-3 CAISDLPGGNYGYTF
- TRBV5-1 CASSLDGQGAYEQYF
once TRBV29-1 CSSGQGPNEQFF
- TRBV27 CASSLSGSPNYEQYF
- TRBV6-6 CASSKLADYTDTQYF
- TRBV25-1 CARYKSSGGGSCEQYF
- TRBV6-6 CASSPQGNEQFF
- TRBV7-6 CASSLAFGQFDTDTQYF
- TRBV5-1 CASSFSGNTEAFF
- TRBV28 CASSLNRVRWETQYF
- TRBV6-5 CASSYSRDPNYGYTF
- TRBV28 CASSFPRQGRYEQYF